These T cell receptor beta chains were read from a single sample in a study of blood T cells in healthy people across ages. From the 5' RACE reads, TCRdb called clonotypes with MiXCR, one entry per CDR3 protein. The table shows roughly 1.6 million distinct CDR3 sequences, with about 35% occurring only once. Sequenced material: blood. These receptors all come from a woman aged 25 to 39 in good health. Both conserved end residues are part of each CDR3. A D gene is named only where the DNA matches it firmly. Clone size is not always given. Where it is, it says once, few, many or a class for expanded clones.

CDR3 DNA: TGCAGTGCTAGTACCCAAAGTAGCGAGCAGTACTTC
CDR3 protein: CSASTQSSEQYF
D gene: .
clone size: .
V gene: TRBV20-1
J gene: TRBJ2-7

CDR3 DNA: TGTGCCAGCAGTAAAGGGGGGGATCCCAATTGGTCACCCCTCCACTTT
CDR3 protein: CASSKGGDPNWSPLHF
D gene: .
clone size: few
V gene: TRBV6-1
J gene: TRBJ1-6

CDR3 DNA: TGTGCCAGCAGCTTAACAGAGGGAGGGGGCTACGAGCAGTACTTC
CDR3 protein: CASSLTEGGGYEQYF
D gene: .
clone size: .
V gene: TRBV11-2
J gene: TRBJ2-7

CDR3 DNA: TGCGCCAGCAAGCGGACTAGCGGGAGTCAGGGGCCCAATGAGCAGTTCTTC
CDR3 protein: CASKRTSGSQGPNEQFF
D gene: TRBD2
clone size: .
V gene: TRBV5-1
J gene: TRBJ2-1

CDR3 DNA: TGTGCCAGCAGTTCTAACGGACAGACCCCTTACCAAGAGACCCAGTACTTC
CDR3 protein: CASSSNGQTPYQETQYF
D gene: .
clone size: once
V gene: TRBV12-3/TRBV12-4
J gene: TRBJ2-5

CDR3 DNA: TGTGCCATCAGTAGTGATAGCGGGAGGGCCCCAGAGACCCAGTACTTC
CDR3 protein: CAISSDSGRAPETQYF
D gene: TRBD2
clone size: few
V gene: TRBV10-3
J gene: TRBJ2-5

CDR3 DNA: TGTGCCAGCAGTTATGTCCAGGGCGGGTACAATGAGCAGTTCTTC
CDR3 protein: CASSYVQGGYNEQFF
D gene: .
clone size: few
V gene: TRBV6-5
J gene: TRBJ2-1

CDR3 DNA: TGCAGTGCTATGGACACCCGGAGATCTGGAAACACCATATATTTT
CDR3 protein: CSAMDTRRSGNTIYF
D gene: .
clone size: once
V gene: TRBV20-1
J gene: TRBJ1-3

CDR3 DNA: TGCAGCGTGCGACCCTCTGGAACCGGGGAGCTGTTTTTT
CDR3 protein: CSVRPSGTGELFF
D gene: .
clone size: .
V gene: TRBV29-1
J gene: TRBJ2-2

CDR3 DNA: TGTGCCAGCAGTTACAGCTTAGGCAAGCCCCAGCATTTT
CDR3 protein: CASSYSLGKPQHF
D gene: .
clone size: once
V gene: TRBV28
J gene: TRBJ1-5

CDR3 DNA: TGTGCCTGGAGTTGGGGGAGGACTGAAGCTTTCTTT
CDR3 protein: CAWSWGRTEAFF
D gene: .
clone size: few
V gene: TRBV30
J gene: TRBJ1-1

CDR3 DNA: TGTGCCAGCAGCCAACTAGCGGGAGAGGGAGAGCAGTACTTC
CDR3 protein: CASSQLAGEGEQYF
D gene: TRBD2
clone size: many
V gene: TRBV3-1
J gene: TRBJ2-7

CDR3 DNA: TGTGCCGGCGGCTCTGGGGCCAACGTCCTGACTTTC
CDR3 protein: CAGGSGANVLTF
D gene: .
clone size: .
V gene: TRBV7-3
J gene: TRBJ2-6

CDR3 DNA: TGTGCCAGCAGTGAAGCGCTACTTTCGAATGAGCAGTTCTTC
CDR3 protein: CASSEALLSNEQFF
D gene: .
clone size: few
V gene: TRBV2
J gene: TRBJ2-1

CDR3 DNA: TGTGCCAGCAGTGACCGCACTAGCGGAGTTACACTTTCCTACAATGAGCAGTTCTTC
CDR3 protein: CASSDRTSGVTLSYNEQFF
D gene: TRBD2
clone size: .
V gene: TRBV25-1
J gene: TRBJ2-1

CDR3 DNA: TGCAGTGCTAGAGTGGCCCCGTGGACCGAAGCTTTCTTT
CDR3 protein: CSARVAPWTEAFF
D gene: .
clone size: .
V gene: TRBV20-1
J gene: TRBJ1-1

CDR3 DNA: TGTGCCTGCCCTGGTCGGGGCGGGAGGAGTGAGACCCAGTACTTC
CDR3 protein: CACPGRGGRSETQYF
D gene: TRBD2
clone size: .
V gene: TRBV30
J gene: TRBJ2-5

CDR3 DNA: TGTGCCAGCAGTTCACCATACCTGGCGGATCGGGGTGCCTACGAGCAGTACTTC
CDR3 protein: CASSSPYLADRGAYEQYF
D gene: .
clone size: few
V gene: TRBV28
J gene: TRBJ2-7

CDR3 DNA: TGTGCCAGCAGCCCACTAGCTTTTGGACCCACAGATACGCAGTATTTT
CDR3 protein: CASSPLAFGPTDTQYF
D gene: .
clone size: few
V gene: TRBV7-6
J gene: TRBJ2-3

CDR3 DNA: TGTCCCAGCAGCCGCGGGGACAGTATCTCCTACGAGCAGTACTTC
CDR3 protein: CPSSRGDSISYEQYF
D gene: .
clone size: .
V gene: TRBV7-8
J gene: TRBJ2-7